This is a list of T cell receptor beta chains from one sample in a study of radiotherapy plus CTLA-4 blockade in lung cancer. Clones were sequenced by immunoSEQ multiplex PCR, and TCRdb holds only the in-frame ones, with some missing. The sample holds tens of thousands of clones, about four fifths seen once. Here the sequenced sample was peripheral blood, taken from a patient treated with radiotherapy plus ipilimumab. Source of these receptors: a human donor with non-small cell lung cancer who had stable disease on radiotherapy plus ipilimumab. Each CDR3 is given with its conserved first and last residue. The D gene is left open where the match is weak. Part of the rows lack a size; the others show once, few, many or a class for expanded clones.

v_gene,j_gene,d_gene,abundance,CDR3aa,CDR3nt
TRBV7-9,TRBJ2-1,TRBD2,.,CASRPGTSGTIYNEQFF,TGTGCCAGCAGACCCGGGACTAGCGGGACAATCTACAATGAGCAGTTCTTC
TRBV6-1,TRBJ2-1,.,.,CASSDLSYRLAYNEQFF,TGTGCCAGCAGTGATTTATCATACAGGCTGGCCTACAATGAGCAGTTCTTC
TRBV30,TRBJ1-2,.,.,CAWTGQRGGYTF,TGTGCCTGGACCGGACAGCGAGGGGGCTACACCTTC
TRBV2,TRBJ2-7,TRBD2,.,CASSRLAGGYEQYF,TGTGCCAGCAGTCGACTAGCGGGAGGGTACGAGCAGTACTTC
TRBV7-6,TRBJ1-1,TRBD1,.,CASRRTGHTEAFF,TGTGCCAGCAGAAGGACAGGACACACTGAAGCTTTCTTT
TRBV7-9,TRBJ1-1,.,.,CASSLPQGNTEAFF,TGTGCCAGCAGCTTACCACAGGGGAACACTGAAGCTTTCTTT
TRBV27,TRBJ2-7,TRBD2,.,CASATGGPYGEQYF,TGTGCCAGCGCAACGGGAGGCCCCTACGGGGAGCAGTACTTC
TRBV11-2,TRBJ2-5,TRBD2,.,CASSSRGLAGGPRETQYF,TGTGCCAGCAGCTCCCGCGGACTAGCGGGAGGGCCACGAGAGACCCAGTACTTC
TRBV5-6,TRBJ1-5,TRBD1,.,CASSSGTGLNQPQHF,TGTGCCAGCAGCTCCGGGACAGGTCTAAATCAGCCCCAGCATTTT
TRBV25-1,TRBJ1-5,TRBD1,.,CAAVSWDSKENQPQHF,TGTGCAGCAGTTTCATGGGACAGCAAAGAGAATCAGCCCCAGCATTTT
TRBV7-9,TRBJ1-4,.,.,CASTIGNEPEKLFF,TGTGCCAGCACAATCGGCAACGAACCCGAAAAACTGTTTTTT
TRBV14,TRBJ1-1,.,.,CASSRPDGTEAFF,TGTGCCAGCAGCCGCCCGGACGGCACTGAAGCTTTCTTT
TRBV4-1,TRBJ2-3,TRBD1,.,CASSQTGMFPDTQYF,TGCGCCAGCAGCCAGACAGGGATGTTCCCAGATACGCAGTATTTT
TRBV15,TRBJ2-7,.,.,CADRWVSEAKPTTKQYF,TGTGCGGACCGGTGGGTATCTGAGGCCAAGCCGACTACGAAGCAGTACTTC
TRBV10-1,TRBJ2-3,.,.,CASSQRQKADTQYF,TGCGCCAGCAGTCAGCGCCAGAAAGCAGATACGCAGTATTTT
TRBV19,TRBJ2-3,.,.,CASLSGRGTDTQYF,TGTGCCAGTCTATCGGGCCGGGGGACAGATACGCAGTATTTT
TRBV2,TRBJ2-7,.,.,CASRDGPYEQYF,TGTGCCAGCAGGGACGGACCCTACGAGCAGTACTTC
TRBV28,TRBJ1-1,.,.,CASSSGTLSYEAFF,TGTGCCAGCAGCTCCGGGACACTTAGCTATGAAGCTTTCTTT
TRBV2,TRBJ2-7,.,.,CASSELTGNAYEQYF,TGTGCCAGCAGTGAATTGACGGGGAACGCCTACGAGCAGTACTTC
TRBV25-1,TRBJ1-6,.,.,CASSESRGGVYNSPLHF,TGTGCCAGCAGTGAATCTCGGGGGGGGGTATATAATTCACCCCTCCACTTT
TRBV5-1,TRBJ2-5,.,.,CASSLAIGTQYF,TGCGCCAGCAGCTTGGCCATAGGGACCCAGTACTTC
TRBV30,TRBJ1-4,.,.,CAATQGTGREKLFF,TGTGCCGCAACCCAGGGGACGGGGAGGGAAAAACTGTTTTTT
TRBV6-4,TRBJ2-1,.,.,CASSDTAEEYNEQFF,TGTGCCAGCAGTGACACAGCGGAAGAATACAATGAGCAGTTCTTC
TRBV27,TRBJ1-5,.,.,CASSAQGRNQPQHF,TGTGCCAGCAGTGCACAGGGTCGAAATCAGCCCCAGCATTTT
TRBV19,TRBJ2-7,TRBD1,few,CASSLRTGGYEQYF,TGTGCCAGTAGTTTACGGACAGGGGGGTACGAGCAGTACTTC
TRBV5-1,TRBJ2-3,.,.,CASSSDGYTDTQYF,TGCGCCAGCAGCTCGGACGGATACACAGATACGCAGTATTTT